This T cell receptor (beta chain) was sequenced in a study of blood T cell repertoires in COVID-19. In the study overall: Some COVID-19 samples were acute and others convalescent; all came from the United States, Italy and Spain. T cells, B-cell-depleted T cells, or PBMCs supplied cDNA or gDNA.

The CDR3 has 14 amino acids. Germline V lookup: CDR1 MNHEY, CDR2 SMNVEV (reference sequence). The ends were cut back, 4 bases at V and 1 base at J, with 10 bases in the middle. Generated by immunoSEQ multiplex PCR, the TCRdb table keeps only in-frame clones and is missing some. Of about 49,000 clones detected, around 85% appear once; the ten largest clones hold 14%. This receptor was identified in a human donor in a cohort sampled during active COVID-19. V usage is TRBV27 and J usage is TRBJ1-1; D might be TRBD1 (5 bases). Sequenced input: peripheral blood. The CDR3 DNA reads TGTGCCAGCAGTTCCCAGGGCCGGAACACTGAAGCTTTCTTT. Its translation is CASSSQGRNTEAFF.